This TCR beta chain is drawn from a study of T cell responses to AZD1222 COVID-19 vaccine. Broader study findings: Recipients of AZD1222 seropositive at baseline numbered only 6 or 7.

Assay used: immunoSEQ multiplex PCR; TCRdb lists only in-frame clones, some missing. The data contain about 130,000 clones, roughly 80% of them seen just once; the ten biggest clones take up roughly 4.3%. With respect to this clone: Its antigen is undetermined.

Germline CDR1 is KGHSH and CDR2 is LQKENI. The CDR3 totals 13 residues. Trimming took 1 base from V and 6 from J, leaving 10 bases between them. The sample consisted of peripheral blood, taken on day 0 of AZD1222 vaccination. The chain uses TRBV18 and TRBJ2-7; no clear D. This TCR was sampled from an adult in good health. CDR3 sequence reads: CASSPLDGAEQYF. As DNA, the CDR3 is TGTGCCAGCTCACCACTGGACGGAGCCGAGCAGTACTTC.